This T cell receptor (beta chain) was profiled in a study of T cell responses to AZD1222 COVID-19 vaccine. General observations from the study: Recipients of AZD1222 seropositive at baseline numbered only 6 or 7. Donors in the cohort were predominantly white British and more often female, and clonal diversity was possibly underestimated.

The CDR3 is made up of 15 amino acids. V shed 2 bases and J shed 2 bases, with 13 bases lying between them. Germline CDR1 SGHTA, CDR2 FQGNSA. A remark on this clone: What it binds is unknown.

Produced via immunoSEQ multiplex PCR; TCRdb's table is partial and in-frame only. The sample lists 150,000 or so clones; approximately 92% were seen once. The specimen comprised peripheral blood, sampled on day 0 of AZD1222 vaccination. The source is an adult in good health. This sequence joins TRBV7-2 and TRBJ2-7; tentatively, D is TRBD2 (5 bases). For the CDR3, the DNA is TGTGCCAGCAGCTTAATGGGATCGGGGACCTACGAGCAGTACTTC. Residues: CASSLMGSGTYEQYF.